This TCR beta chain derives from a study of blood T cell repertoires in COVID-19. This CDR3 is built from 14 residues. Germline CDR1 and CDR2: LNHDA and SQIVND (reference sequence). V lost 5 bases, J lost 2 bases, and 11 bases lay in between. Authors' analysis steps: Estimation of nucleated cell counts was performed using reference gene primer amplification. Method: immunoSEQ multiplex PCR; TCRdb's copy keeps in-frame clones and lacks some. V and J calls and clone size are given by that table; D and trimming were obtained from the DNA. The sample gives roughly 100,000 clones, 84% of which show up once; about 9.9% is in the top ten.

Source material: peripheral blood. The J gene is TRBJ2-3, the V gene TRBV19, with D possibly TRBD1 on 5 matching bases. This clonotype was sampled from a man in his forties or fifties with active or convalescent COVID-19. CDR3 sequence (DNA): TGTGCCAGTAGTCAGGGTCGGAACACAGATACGCAGTATTTT. It codes for CASSQGRNTDTQYF.